This TCR beta chain was retrieved from a study of blood T cell repertoires in COVID-19. Study details: Italy, Spain and the United States were the sources of the convalescent and acute COVID-19 samples. The analysed material was cDNA or gDNA that came from T cells, B-cell-depleted T cells, or PBMCs.

The germline V gene has CDR1 SGHNT and CDR2 YENEEA. This CDR3 is built from 17 residues. The trim removed 5 bases at V and 3 bases at J, leaving 8 bases unmatched. As handled by the study authors: Amplification of reference gene primers was used by the study to estimate nucleated cell counts. Repertoires were generated with immunoSEQ multiplex PCR, while TCRdb's copy carries only in-frame clones and drops some. The V and J calls and clone size were taken over from that table, and D and trimming were inferred from the DNA. The sample includes roughly 20,000 clones, less than 85% of them seen just once.

This TCR was recovered from a man aged 55 to 70 with active COVID-19. The chain couples TRBV11-3 to TRBJ2-3, with TRBD2 matching 13 bases. The sequencing sample was made of peripheral blood. DNA for the CDR3: TGTGCCAGCAGCCCCGGGACTAGCGGGGAGGGGACAGATACGCAGTATTTT. Its translation is CASSPGTSGEGTDTQYF.